The 18 T cell receptor beta chains given below trace back to one sample, sequenced in a study of T cell responses to AZD1222 COVID-19 vaccine. Clones were read by immunoSEQ multiplex PCR, and TCRdb kept only the in-frame ones, dropping some. The sample shows 120,000 to 150,000 clones, about 89% of them seen only once. Sample: peripheral blood, taken 28 days after the second dose of the MenACWY control vaccine. The receptors were sampled from an adult who received the MenACWY meningococcal vaccine as a control.

DNA for the CDR3: TGTGCCAGCAGTGGGTTAGGCACAGATACGCAGTATTTT. Amino acid sequence: CASSGLGTDTQYF. The rearrangement uses TRBV12-3 or TRBV12-4 and TRBJ2-3; D remains ambiguous. V lost 5 bases and J lost 1, with 7 bases in between. The CDR3 loop spans 13 amino acids.

V usage is TRBV29-1 and J usage is TRBJ1-2; no definite D call. The length of the CDR3 is 11 residues. Germline loops: CDR1 SQVTM, CDR2 ANQGSEA. Trimming shortened V by 5 bases and J by 9 bases, and 13 bases separated the two germline ends. CDR3 residues: CSVPSRFSYTF. For the CDR3, the DNA is TGCAGCGTTCCAAGCAGGTTTAGCTACACCTTC.

V gene TRBV25-1 combines with J gene TRBJ2-5, with 11 bases that match TRBD2. Germline V lookup: CDR1 MGHDK, CDR2 SYGVNS. The CDR3 extends over 17 amino acids. Trimming cost V 1 base and J 4 bases; bases outside gene matches: 8. Here the CDR3 DNA reads TGTGCCAGCAGTGAATCCTCACTAGCGGGAGTGGGAGAGACCCAGTACTTC. Translation: CASSESSLAGVGETQYF.

This chain connects TRBV28 to TRBJ1-1, with D maybe TRBD1 (5 bases). Germline-derived CDR1 and CDR2 are MDHEN and SYDVKM. This CDR3 contains 15 residues. Trimming left V 0 bases short and J 1 base short, with 9 bases between. The CDR3 sequence is CASSLWATGNTEAFF. The CDR3 DNA reads TGTGCCAGCAGTTTATGGGCCACAGGGAACACTGAAGCTTTCTTT. The entire variable domain, with the rest obtained from reference TRBV28 and TRBJ1-1, is as follows: DVKVTQSSRYLVKRTGEKVFLECVQDMDHENMFWYRQDPGLGLRLIYFSYDVKMKEKGDIPEGYSVSREKKERFSLILESASTNQTSMYLCASSLWATGNTEAFFGQGTRLTVV.

The chain carries TRBV7-2 and TRBJ1-6; 8 bases line up with TRBD1. The length of the CDR3 is 14 residues. The J segment lost 7 bases and the V segment lost 4 bases, leaving 3 bases of the junction unmatched. Germline assignment: CDR1 SGHTA and CDR2 FQGNSA. The CDR3 bases are TGTGCCAGCAGCTGGGGACAGGACAATTCACCCCTCCACTTT. Amino acids: CASSWGQDNSPLHF. The complete variable domain, with remaining parts taken from reference TRBV7-2 and TRBJ1-6, reads GAGVSQSPSNKVTEKGKDVELRCDPISGHTALYWYRQSLGQGLEFLIYFQGNSAPDKSGLPSDRFSAERTGGSVSTLTIQRTQQEDSAVYLCASSWGQDNSPLHFGNGTRLTVT.

In DNA, the CDR3 is TGCGCCAGCAGCCCGGGCCGGCAGCTGGATACGCAGTATTTT. It yields the protein CASSPGRQLDTQYF. The rearrangement joins TRBV5-1 to TRBJ2-3; D unclear. V was shortened by 4 bases and J by 6 bases, with 15 bases between the two germline ends. CDR1 SGHRS and CDR2 YFSETQ come from the germline V gene. The length of the CDR3 is 14 residues.

This clone is a singleton in its sample. The CDR3 region has the DNA TGCGCCAGCAGCCAGGGACAGGGGATTTCACCCCTCCACTTT. This codes for CASSQGQGISPLHF. The V gene is TRBV5-1, the J gene TRBJ1-6; TRBD1 agrees at 10 bases. CDR3 length: 14 residues. CDR1 SGHRS and CDR2 YFSETQ come from the germline V gene. The junction had 4 bases not matched to a gene; V was cut back by 4 bases and J by 9 bases.

The chain employs TRBV5-4 and TRBJ2-3, with D possibly being TRBD2 (7 bases). The CDR3 length is 16 residues. Looked up from germline, CDR1 is SGHNT and CDR2 is YYREEE (reference sequence). V shed 1 base and J shed 4 bases, with 16 bases lying between them. CDR3 bases: TGTGCCAGCAGCTTGTCGAGGGGGGGCAGTGCAGATACGCAGTATTTT. Amino acids: CASSLSRGGSADTQYF.

The chain carries TRBV7-2 and TRBJ2-1; D uncertain. CDR1 and CDR2 from the germline V gene are SGHTA and FQGNSA. Trimming left V 1 base short and J 4 bases short, with 2 bases between. The CDR3 has 12 residues. The CDR3 here is CASSLDYNEQFF. The CDR3 nucleotides are TGTGCCAGCAGCTTAGATTACAATGAGCAGTTCTTC.

In the case of this clone: Other DNA sequences from this sample encode an identical CDR3 as well. The chain couples TRBV4-3 to TRBJ2-3; a weak D match, TRBD2 (6 bases). Per the germline V gene, CDR1 is LGHNA and CDR2 is YSLEER. V gave up 3 bases and J gave up 0 bases, with 7 bases separating them. The CDR3 is 14 amino acids. In DNA, the CDR3 is TGCGCCAGCAGCCAGAGCGGGAGCACAGATACGCAGTATTTT. Encoded protein: CASSQSGSTDTQYF.

V usage is TRBV6-5 and J usage is TRBJ2-1; 10 bases match TRBD2. The V and J ends lost 8 bases and 9 bases, in that order; junction bases with no gene match: 10. Germline V gives CDR1 MNHEY, CDR2 SVGAGI. This CDR3 spans 14 amino acids. The CDR3 is CASRSGGDSVEQFF. CDR3 DNA: TGTGCCAGCCGGAGCGGGGGGGATTCGGTTGAGCAGTTCTTC.

The genes are TRBV9 and TRBJ2-2; D ambiguous. The CDR3 is 14 residues long. Trimming shortened V by 4 bases and J by 3 bases, and 10 bases separated the two germline ends. Germline V lookup: CDR1 SGDLS, CDR2 YYNGEE. The chain's CDR3 is CASSPETHTGELFF. The CDR3 bases are TGTGCCAGCAGCCCCGAGACCCACACCGGGGAGCTGTTTTTT.

V gene TRBV7-2 combines with J gene TRBJ2-2; D may match TRBD1 or TRBD2 (5 bases each). Trimming stripped 3 bases from V and 0 bases from J, with 8 bases between. CDR1 and CDR2 (germline): SGHTA, FQGNSA. This CDR3 is 15 amino acids long. The CDR3, as DNA: TGTGCCAGCAGCTTCGGGACGGCGAACACCGGGGAGCTGTTTTTT. This encodes CASSFGTANTGELFF.

This clone appeared once. V and J are TRBV7-3 and TRBJ2-1, with TRBD2 matching 9 bases. Unmatched junction bases numbered 9, after V lost 4 bases and J lost 5 bases. The germline gives CDR1 SGHTA, CDR2 FQGTGA. The CDR3 length is 16 residues. CDR3 in DNA: TGTGCCAGCAGCTCCTCAACCGGGACTAGCAACAATGAGCAGTTCTTC. This sequence encodes CASSSSTGTSNNEQFF.

This CDR3 is CASSTDRGKGYNEQFF. In DNA form, the CDR3 reads TGTGCCAGCAGCACCGACAGGGGGAAGGGCTACAATGAGCAGTTCTTC. The chain combines TRBV5-6 with TRBJ2-1, with 9 bases that match TRBD1. CDR3 size: 16 residues. In germline, CDR1 is SGHDT, CDR2 YYEEEE. V was pared by 4 bases and J by 3 bases, with 8 bases of the junction left unmatched.

This chain uses TRBV5-4 with TRBJ1-6; TRBD1 matches at 9 bases. Trimming took 4 bases from V and 10 from J; bases not matched to a gene: 12. The CDR3 is 16 amino acids. Germline values: CDR1 SGHNT, CDR2 YYREEE (reference sequence). CDR3 nucleotides: TGTGCCAGCAGCGTCGGGACAGGGAGGATTAGCTCACCCCTCCACTTT. Translation gives CASSVGTGRISSPLHF. Using reference TRBV5-4 and TRBJ1-6 for the parts outside the CDR3, the full variable domain is ETGVTQSPTHLIKTRGQQVTLRCSSQSGHNTVSWYQQALGQGPQFIFQYYREEENGRGNFPPRFSGLQFPNYSSELNVNALELDDSALYLCASSVGTGRISSPLHFGNGTRLTVT.

The V and J genes are TRBV18 and TRBJ1-3; D ambiguous. The V gene's germline CDR1 is KGHSH and CDR2 LQKENI. Trimming stripped 3 bases from V and 0 bases from J, with 21 bases between. The CDR3 is 19 residues long. Here the CDR3 reads CASSPRPGAGLHSGNTIYF. In DNA form, the CDR3 reads TGTGCCAGCTCACCCCGTCCGGGTGCAGGATTACACTCTGGAAACACCATATATTTT.

The rearrangement uses TRBV2 and TRBJ1-2; no definite D call. The CDR3 is 12 residues long. Trimming took 6 bases from V and 4 from J, leaving 9 bases between them. Germline CDR1 reads SNHLY; CDR2 reads FYNNEI. DNA of the CDR3: TGTGCCAGCAGGGTAACTTCCTATGGCTACACCTTC. Amino acid sequence: CASRVTSYGYTF.